The source of this TCR beta chain is a study of blood T cells in healthy people across ages. The study's findings and limits: Donors of long life had a larger count of naive CD4+ cells and greater diversity than aged donors. Higher naive T cell percentage went strongly together with higher TCR beta diversity.

Every participating donor contributed around 9.5 milliliters of peripheral blood through a draw. The germline V gene encodes CDR1 LGHNA and CDR2 YSLEER. The CDR3 has 15 residues. Trimming shortened V by 0 bases and J by 4 bases, and 13 bases separated the two germline ends. On this clonotype itself: Its specificity is unknown.

Primers used in a second PCR of roughly 7 to 11 cycles were a sample-barcoded 5' primer and a J-beta primer mix. Paired-end reads containing CDR3 totaled no fewer than 2.5 million for each sample. Via MiXCR, TCRdb re-called the 5' RACE reads, giving one row per CDR3 protein. The table has 650,000 to 950,000 distinct CDR3 sequences, under 45% seen once; the top ten hold about a fifth. The gene calls are TRBV4-3 and TRBJ2-7; D is unclear. The TCR originated in a man aged 55 to 70 in good health. Sequencing was done on a sample of blood. The CDR3 sequence: CASSQEYSYSYEQYF. Written as DNA, the CDR3 is TGCGCCAGCAGCCAAGAATACAGCTACAGTTACGAGCAGTACTTC.